A selection of T cell receptor beta chains follows, all from one sample in a study of Ad26.COV2.S vaccination and SARS-CoV-2 variants. Profiled with immunoSEQ multiplex PCR; TCRdb holds only in-frame clones, not every one. The sample has 400,000 to 500,000 clones; 75% to 90% are singletons. The sequencing here drew on peripheral blood, taken in a trial of Ad26.COV2.S vaccine versus placebo. The receptors originated from a person aged 18-60 years who received the Ad26.COV2.S COVID-19 vaccine or a placebo. Both conserved end residues are part of each CDR3.

CDR3	V	J
CASSETAMNTEAFF	TRBV9	TRBJ1-1
CASSYLGVAGELFF	TRBV6-2/TRBV6-3	TRBJ2-2
CASSPNPNRVGYNSPLHF	TRBV6-2/TRBV6-3	TRBJ1-6
CASSLTRGGLFAGELFF	TRBV4-3	TRBJ2-2
CASSLRLAGTPYNEQFF	TRBV7-2	TRBJ2-1
CASGGETQYF	TRBV19	TRBJ2-5
CASSLESGGYTEAFF	TRBV5-1	TRBJ1-1
CATSRDPGLQYEQYF	TRBV15	TRBJ2-7
CASSPGGVLYNEQFF	TRBV13	TRBJ2-1
CASMLGTVYGYTF	TRBV2	TRBJ1-2
CASSWRDRGLANEKLFF	TRBV4-3	TRBJ1-4
CASSFRGAYEQYF	TRBV28	TRBJ2-7
CASSLEVTGLSEAFF	TRBV5-5	TRBJ1-1
CASSSQGSEQYF	TRBV28	TRBJ2-7
CASSPRSGEQFF	TRBV18	TRBJ2-1
CAIRGGSGSRSYNEQFF	TRBV10-3	TRBJ2-1
CASSKPSGFTEAFF	TRBV18	TRBJ1-1
CASSLVPGDSTNYGYTF	TRBV27	TRBJ1-2
CASRSPPGQGYEQYF	TRBV7-2	TRBJ2-7
CASSYIGFIGELFF	TRBV6-2/TRBV6-3	TRBJ2-2
CASSSPPGGAQHF	TRBV19	TRBJ1-5
CASRQAAVQETQYF	TRBV6-4	TRBJ2-5
CASSLDGTTEETQYF	TRBV5-1	TRBJ2-5
CASSLMVRDNEQFF	TRBV7-3	TRBJ2-1
CASSYSSFPSEQPQHF	TRBV6-2/TRBV6-3	TRBJ1-5
CASSLLDSLEQFF	TRBV11-3	TRBJ2-1
CASSRQWNEQFF	TRBV5-5	TRBJ2-1
CASSSSSGGKETQYF	TRBV6-5	TRBJ2-5
CAIDRGDSPLHF	TRBV2	TRBJ1-6
CASRTGQETGATNEKLFF	TRBV5-1	TRBJ1-4
CASSPRFDRVTEAFF	TRBV4-3	TRBJ1-1
CASSVTAGGRGYTF	TRBV25-1	TRBJ1-2
CASSQDRGGEDTQYF	TRBV4-3	TRBJ2-3
CSVGSHQPQHF	TRBV29-1	TRBJ1-5
CATSDPRGLAGGLYNEQFF	TRBV24-1	TRBJ2-1
CASSQVLGEKLFF	TRBV3-1/TRBV3-2	TRBJ1-4
CASSQRLLAPTDTQYF	TRBV3-1/TRBV3-2	TRBJ2-3
CASSEGPFFTEAFF	TRBV2	TRBJ1-1
CASSFIGETQYF	TRBV12-3/TRBV12-4	TRBJ2-5
CASSQNPEETQYF	TRBV3-1/TRBV3-2	TRBJ2-5
CASSDRGTDTQYF	TRBV19	TRBJ2-3
CASSQWPGSEKLFF	TRBV4-3	TRBJ1-4
CASSLLPTQAGLITDTQYF	TRBV5-1	TRBJ2-3
CASSLKLAQETQYF	TRBV5-4	TRBJ2-5
CATSDPDRRSYNEQFF	TRBV24-1	TRBJ2-1
CATRLDGGYGYTF	TRBV7-2	TRBJ1-2
CASSVGGSVGNTIYF	TRBV9	TRBJ1-3
CASSPGRRTWETQYF	TRBV18	TRBJ2-5
CASSLVEQFF	TRBV12-3/TRBV12-4	TRBJ2-1
CAIRGQWETGELFF	TRBV10-3	TRBJ2-2
CASSLIHEQFF	TRBV12-3/TRBV12-4	TRBJ2-1
CASSPQGAFTEAFF	TRBV18	TRBJ1-1
CASSVVPASPLHF	TRBV9	TRBJ1-6
CASSSGTYNEQFF	TRBV5-1	TRBJ2-1
CASSKRGSSYNEQFF	TRBV11-3	TRBJ2-1
CASSRDRNEKLFF	TRBV6-6	TRBJ1-4
CASSFGNTEAFF	TRBV5-8	TRBJ1-1